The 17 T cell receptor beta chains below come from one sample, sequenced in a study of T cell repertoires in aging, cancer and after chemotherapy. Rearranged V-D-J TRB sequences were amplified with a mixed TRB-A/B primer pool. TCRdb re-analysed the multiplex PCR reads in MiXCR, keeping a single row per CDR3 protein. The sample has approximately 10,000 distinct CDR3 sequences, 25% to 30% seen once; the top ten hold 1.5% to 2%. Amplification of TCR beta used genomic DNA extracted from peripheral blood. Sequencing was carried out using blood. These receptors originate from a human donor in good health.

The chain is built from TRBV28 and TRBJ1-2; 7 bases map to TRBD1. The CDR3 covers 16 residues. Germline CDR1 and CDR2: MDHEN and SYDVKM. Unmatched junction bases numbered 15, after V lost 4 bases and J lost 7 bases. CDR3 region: CASSSTSGQAFGGYTF. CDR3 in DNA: TGTGCCAGCAGTTCCACCTCCGGACAGGCATTCGGTGGCTACACCTTC.

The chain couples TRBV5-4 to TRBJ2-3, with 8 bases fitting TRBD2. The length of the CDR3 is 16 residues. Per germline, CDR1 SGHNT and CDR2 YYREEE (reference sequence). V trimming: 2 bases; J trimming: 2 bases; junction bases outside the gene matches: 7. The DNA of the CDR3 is TGTGCCAGCAGCTTTCGGGGGGGGGCTTTCACAGATACGCAGTATTTT. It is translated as CASSFRGGAFTDTQYF.

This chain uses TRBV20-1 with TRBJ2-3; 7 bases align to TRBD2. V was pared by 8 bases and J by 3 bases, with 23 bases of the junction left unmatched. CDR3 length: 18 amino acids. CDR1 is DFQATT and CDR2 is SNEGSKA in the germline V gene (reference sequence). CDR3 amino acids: CSPAGSMGGNKLTDTQYF. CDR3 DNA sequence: TGCAGTCCCGCGGGATCAATGGGGGGGAACAAGTTGACAGATACGCAGTATTTT.

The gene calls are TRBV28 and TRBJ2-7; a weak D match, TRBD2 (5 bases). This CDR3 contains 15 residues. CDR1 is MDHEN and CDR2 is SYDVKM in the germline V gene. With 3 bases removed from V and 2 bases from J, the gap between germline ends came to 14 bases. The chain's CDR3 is CASSFSGRAPYEQYF. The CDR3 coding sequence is TGTGCCAGCAGTTTCAGTGGGCGGGCCCCCTACGAGCAGTACTTC.

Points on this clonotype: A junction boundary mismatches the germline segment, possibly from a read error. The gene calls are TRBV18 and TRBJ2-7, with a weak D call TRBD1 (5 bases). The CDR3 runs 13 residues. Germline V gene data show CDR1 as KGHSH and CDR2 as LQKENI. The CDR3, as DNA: TGTGCCAGCTCACCCACTCAGGGTAACGAGCTGTACTTC. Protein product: CASSPTQGNELYF.

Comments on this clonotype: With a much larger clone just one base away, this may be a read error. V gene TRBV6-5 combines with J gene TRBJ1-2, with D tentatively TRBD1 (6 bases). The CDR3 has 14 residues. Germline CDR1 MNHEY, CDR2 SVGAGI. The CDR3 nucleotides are TGTGCCAGCACCCTAGGCAGGGGCGGCTATAGCTACACCTTC. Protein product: CASTLGRGGYSYTF.

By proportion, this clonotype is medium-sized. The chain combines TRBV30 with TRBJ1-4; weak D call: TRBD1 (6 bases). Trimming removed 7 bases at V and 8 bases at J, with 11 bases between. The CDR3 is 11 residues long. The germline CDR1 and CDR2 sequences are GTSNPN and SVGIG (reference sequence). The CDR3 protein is CAFPGGEKLFF. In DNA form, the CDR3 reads TGTGCCTTTCCGGGGGGCGAAAAACTGTTTTTT.

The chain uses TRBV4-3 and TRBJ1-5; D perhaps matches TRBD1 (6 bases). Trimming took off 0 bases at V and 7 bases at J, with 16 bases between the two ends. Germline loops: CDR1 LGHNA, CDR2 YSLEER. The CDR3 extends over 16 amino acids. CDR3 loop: CASSQDLGGTGQPQHF. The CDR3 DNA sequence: TGCGCCAGCAGCCAAGATCTAGGGGGGACGGGACAGCCCCAGCATTTT.

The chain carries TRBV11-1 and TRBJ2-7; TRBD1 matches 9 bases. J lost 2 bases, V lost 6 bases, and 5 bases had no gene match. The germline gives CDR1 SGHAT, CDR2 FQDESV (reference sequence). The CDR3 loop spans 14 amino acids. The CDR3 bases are TGTGCCAGCAGATATAGACAGGGGGCCTACGAGCAGTACTTC. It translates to CASRYRQGAYEQYF.

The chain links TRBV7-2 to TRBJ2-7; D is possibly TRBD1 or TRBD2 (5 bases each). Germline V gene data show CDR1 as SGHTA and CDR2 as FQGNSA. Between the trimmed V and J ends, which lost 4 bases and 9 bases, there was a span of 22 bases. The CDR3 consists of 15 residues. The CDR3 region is CASSSTGTVSSGQYF. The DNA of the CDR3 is TGTGCCAGCAGCTCAACCGGGACGGTCTCAAGCGGGCAGTACTTC.

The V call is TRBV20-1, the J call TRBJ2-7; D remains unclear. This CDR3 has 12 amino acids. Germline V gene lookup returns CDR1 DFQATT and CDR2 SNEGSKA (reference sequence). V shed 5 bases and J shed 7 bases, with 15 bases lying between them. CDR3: CSAPGVFGEQYF. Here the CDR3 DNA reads TGCAGTGCTCCCGGCGTCTTTGGGGAGCAGTACTTC.

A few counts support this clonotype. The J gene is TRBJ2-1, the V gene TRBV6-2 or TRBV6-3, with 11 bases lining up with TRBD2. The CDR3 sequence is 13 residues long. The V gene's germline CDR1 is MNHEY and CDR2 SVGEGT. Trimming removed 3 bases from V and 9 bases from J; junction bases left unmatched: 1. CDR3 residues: CASSYSGGGEQFF. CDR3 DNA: TGTGCCAGCAGTTATAGCGGGGGGGGTGAGCAGTTCTTC.

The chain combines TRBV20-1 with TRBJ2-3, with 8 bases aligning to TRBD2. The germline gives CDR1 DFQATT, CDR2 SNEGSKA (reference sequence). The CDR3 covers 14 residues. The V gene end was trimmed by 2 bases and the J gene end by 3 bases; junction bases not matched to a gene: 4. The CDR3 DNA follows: TGCAGTGCTAGACGCGGGGGGTCGACAGATACGCAGTATTTT. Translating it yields CSARRGGSTDTQYF.

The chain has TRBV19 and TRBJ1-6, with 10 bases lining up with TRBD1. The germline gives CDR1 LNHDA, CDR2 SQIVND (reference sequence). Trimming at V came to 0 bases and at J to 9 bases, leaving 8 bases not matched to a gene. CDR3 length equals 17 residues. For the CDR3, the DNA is TGTGCCAGTAGTATAGATGTCCGGGACAGGGGAACTTCACCCCTCCACTTT. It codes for CASSIDVRDRGTSPLHF.

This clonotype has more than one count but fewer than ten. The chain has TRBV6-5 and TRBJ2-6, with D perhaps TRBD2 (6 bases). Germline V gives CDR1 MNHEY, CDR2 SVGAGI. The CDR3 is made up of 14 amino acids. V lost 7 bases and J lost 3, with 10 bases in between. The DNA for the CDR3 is TGTGCCAGCATGGGAGGCCTTGGGGCCAACGTCCTGACTTTC. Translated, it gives CASMGGLGANVLTF.

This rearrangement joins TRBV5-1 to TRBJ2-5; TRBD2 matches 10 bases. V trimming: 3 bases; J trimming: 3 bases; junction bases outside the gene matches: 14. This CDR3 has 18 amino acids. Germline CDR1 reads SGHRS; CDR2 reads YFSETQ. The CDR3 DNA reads TGCGCCAGCAGCTGGGGGGCTAGCGGGAGTCCGGGCGAAGAGACCCAGTACTTC. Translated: CASSWGASGSPGEETQYF.

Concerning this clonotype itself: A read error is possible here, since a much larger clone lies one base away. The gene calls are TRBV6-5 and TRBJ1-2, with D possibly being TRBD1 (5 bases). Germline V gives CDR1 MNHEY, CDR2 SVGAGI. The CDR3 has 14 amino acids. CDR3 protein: CASSPRDGYYCYTF. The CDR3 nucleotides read TGTGCCAGCAGCCCCAGGGACGGATACTATTGCTACACCTTC.